This T cell receptor (beta chain) was retrieved from a study of shared clonotypes between healthy human individuals. This CDR3 has 15 residues. Germline CDR1 SGHVS, CDR2 FQNEAQ. V was cut by 4 bases and J by 1 base, with 13 bases left in between. Naive CD8 cells lacked CD45RO and underwent positive selection for CCR7, leaving out terminally differentiated effector memory CD45RA+ cells. Profiling relied on immunoSEQ multiplex PCR, and the TCRdb table lists in-frame clones only, not all of them. The sample has approximately 2,000,000 clones, 85% to 95% seen once. The clonotype was recovered from a man younger than 30 in good health. Some clones in this sample may be carry-over from other donors' samples. Source material: naive CD8+ T cells from PBMCs. The chain recombines TRBV7-8 with TRBJ1-1; the D gene is possibly TRBD1 (5 bases). CDR3 sequence reads: CASSSAGFKNTEAFF. CDR3 sequence (DNA): TGTGCCAGCAGCTCCGCAGGGTTTAAGAACACTGAAGCTTTCTTT.